This entry concerns a single T cell receptor beta chain. One junction end disagrees with the germline gene, perhaps due to a read error. There are 15 residues in the CDR3. Germline assignment: CDR1 DFQATT and CDR2 SNEGSKA (reference sequence). This sample was included in a study of molecular identifiers for immune sequencing clone quantification. One entry per CDR3 protein, called by TCRdb with MiXCR from the PCR reads. The top ten hold 0.78% of the sample, which has more than 550,000 distinct CDR3 sequences, less than 30% seen once. CD8+CD4-CCR7+CD45RA+ cells were sorted as naive CD8 T cells. The J gene is TRBJ2-7, the V gene TRBV20-1, with 8 bases that match TRBD2. This clonotype originated in a human donor in good health. Some libraries in this study had Jurkat cell RNA spiked in. The sample was naive CD8+ T cells from blood, with Jurkat cell RNA spiked in. The subset is: FACS-sorted CD8+CD4-CCR7+CD45RA+ naive T cells. CDR3 in DNA: TGCAGTGCTAGAGAAGCGGGAGAGATGTCCTACGAGCGGTACTTC. Amino acid sequence: CSAREAGEMSYERYF.